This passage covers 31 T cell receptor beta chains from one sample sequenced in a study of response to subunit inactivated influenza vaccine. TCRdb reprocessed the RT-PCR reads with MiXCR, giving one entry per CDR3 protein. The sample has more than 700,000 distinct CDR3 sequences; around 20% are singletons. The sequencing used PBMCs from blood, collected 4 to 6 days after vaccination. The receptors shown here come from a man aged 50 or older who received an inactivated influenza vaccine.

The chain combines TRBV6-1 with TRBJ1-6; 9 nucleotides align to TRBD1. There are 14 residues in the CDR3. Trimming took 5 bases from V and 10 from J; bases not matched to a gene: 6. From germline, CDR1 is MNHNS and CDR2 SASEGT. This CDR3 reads CASSPRDRDSPLHF. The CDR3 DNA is TGTGCCAGCAGTCCTCGGGACAGGGACTCACCCCTCCACTTT.

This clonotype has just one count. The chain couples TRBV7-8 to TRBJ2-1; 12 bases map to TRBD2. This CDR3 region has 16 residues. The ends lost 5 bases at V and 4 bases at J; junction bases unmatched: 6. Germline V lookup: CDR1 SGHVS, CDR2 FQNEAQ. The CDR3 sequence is CASSTLAGGPYNEQFF. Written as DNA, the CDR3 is TGTGCCAGCAGCACTCTAGCGGGGGGGCCTTACAATGAGCAGTTCTTC.

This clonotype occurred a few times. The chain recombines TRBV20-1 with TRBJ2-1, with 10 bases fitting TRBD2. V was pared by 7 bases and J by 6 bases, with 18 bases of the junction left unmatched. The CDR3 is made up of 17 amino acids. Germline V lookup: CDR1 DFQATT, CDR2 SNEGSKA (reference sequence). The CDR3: CSVLRVSSGSLINEQFF. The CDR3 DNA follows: TGCAGTGTCCTAAGGGTGTCTAGCGGGAGCCTGATCAATGAGCAGTTCTTC.

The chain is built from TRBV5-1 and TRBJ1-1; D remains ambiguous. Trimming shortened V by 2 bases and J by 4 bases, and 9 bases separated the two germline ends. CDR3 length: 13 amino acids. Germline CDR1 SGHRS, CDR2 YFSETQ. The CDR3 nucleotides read TGCGCCAGCAGCTTCTCGGCGAGCACTGAAGCTTTCTTT. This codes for CASSFSASTEAFF.

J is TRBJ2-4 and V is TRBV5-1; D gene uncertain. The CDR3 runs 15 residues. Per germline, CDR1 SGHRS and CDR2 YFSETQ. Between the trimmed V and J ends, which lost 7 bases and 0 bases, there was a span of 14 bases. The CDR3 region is CASEASRLAKNIQYF. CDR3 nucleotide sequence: TGCGCCAGCGAGGCTAGTCGGCTAGCCAAAAACATTCAGTACTTC.

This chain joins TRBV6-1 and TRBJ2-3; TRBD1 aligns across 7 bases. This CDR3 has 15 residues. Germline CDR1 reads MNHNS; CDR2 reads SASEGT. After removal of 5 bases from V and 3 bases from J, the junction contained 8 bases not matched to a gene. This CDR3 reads CASSPGTADTDTQYF. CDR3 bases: TGTGCCAGCAGTCCCGGGACAGCGGATACAGATACGCAGTATTTT.

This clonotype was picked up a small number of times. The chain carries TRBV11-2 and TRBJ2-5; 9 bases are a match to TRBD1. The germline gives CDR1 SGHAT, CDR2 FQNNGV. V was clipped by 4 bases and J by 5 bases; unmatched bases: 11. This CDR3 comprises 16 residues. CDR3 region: CASSSGPDRGWETQYF. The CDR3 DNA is TGTGCCAGCAGCTCCGGGCCGGACAGGGGATGGGAGACCCAGTACTTC.

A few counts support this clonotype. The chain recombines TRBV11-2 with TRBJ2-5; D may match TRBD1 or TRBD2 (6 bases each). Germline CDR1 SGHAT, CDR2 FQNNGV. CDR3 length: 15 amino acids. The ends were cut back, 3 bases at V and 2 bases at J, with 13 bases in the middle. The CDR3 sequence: CASSFLRGEQETQYF. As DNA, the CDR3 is TGTGCCAGCAGCTTCCTGAGGGGGGAACAAGAGACCCAGTACTTC. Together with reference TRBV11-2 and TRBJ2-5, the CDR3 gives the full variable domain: EAGVAQSPRYKIIEKRQSVAFWCNPISGHATLYWYQQILGQGPKLLIQFQNNGVVDDSQLPKDRFSAERLKGVDSTLKIQPAKLEDSAVYLCASSFLRGEQETQYFGPGTRLLVL.

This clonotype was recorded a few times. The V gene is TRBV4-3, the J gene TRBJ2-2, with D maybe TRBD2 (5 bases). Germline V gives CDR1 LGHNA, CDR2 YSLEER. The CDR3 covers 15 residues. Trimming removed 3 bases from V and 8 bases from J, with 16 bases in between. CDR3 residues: CASSQWAGRSGELFF. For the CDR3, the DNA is TGCGCCAGCAGCCAGTGGGCGGGCCGATCGGGGGAGCTGTTTTTT.

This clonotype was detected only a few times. The CDR3 DNA reads as TGTGCCAGCAGTTACTCCTCCAGGGATCAGCCCCAGCATTTT. Translated, it gives CASSYSSRDQPQHF. The J gene is TRBJ1-5, the V gene TRBV6-2 or TRBV6-3, with a weak D call TRBD1 (5 bases). In germline, CDR1 is MNHEY, CDR2 SVGEGT. CDR3 length equals 14 residues. V was pared by 0 bases and J by 5 bases, with 8 bases between.

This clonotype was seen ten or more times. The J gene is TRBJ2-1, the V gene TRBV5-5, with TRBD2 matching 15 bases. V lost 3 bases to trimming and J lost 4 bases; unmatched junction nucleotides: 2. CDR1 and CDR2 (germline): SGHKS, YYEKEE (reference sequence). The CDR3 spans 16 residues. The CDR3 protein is CASSSGLAGGYNEQFF. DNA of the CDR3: TGTGCCAGCAGCTCCGGACTAGCGGGAGGGTACAATGAGCAGTTCTTC.

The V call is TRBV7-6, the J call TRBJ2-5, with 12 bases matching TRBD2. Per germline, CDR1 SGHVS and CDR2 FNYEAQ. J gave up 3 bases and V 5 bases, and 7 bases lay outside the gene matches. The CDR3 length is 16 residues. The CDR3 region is CASSQLAGGTKETQYF. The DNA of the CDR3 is TGTGCCAGCAGCCAACTAGCGGGGGGAACTAAAGAGACCCAGTACTTC.

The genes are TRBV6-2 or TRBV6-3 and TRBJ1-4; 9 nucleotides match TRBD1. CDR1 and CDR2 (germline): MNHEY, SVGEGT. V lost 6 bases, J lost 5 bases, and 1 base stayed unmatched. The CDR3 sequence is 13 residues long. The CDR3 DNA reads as TGTGCCAGCAGAGGACAGGGGAATGAAAAACTGTTTTTT. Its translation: CASRGQGNEKLFF.

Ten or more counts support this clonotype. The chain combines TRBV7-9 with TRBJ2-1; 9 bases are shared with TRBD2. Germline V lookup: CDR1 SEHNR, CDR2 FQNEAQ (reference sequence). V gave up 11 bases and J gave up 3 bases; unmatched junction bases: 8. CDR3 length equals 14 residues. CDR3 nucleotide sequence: TGTGCCTTTGGGCGGGGGGGCCTCTACAATGAGCAGTTCTTC. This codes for CAFGRGGLYNEQFF.

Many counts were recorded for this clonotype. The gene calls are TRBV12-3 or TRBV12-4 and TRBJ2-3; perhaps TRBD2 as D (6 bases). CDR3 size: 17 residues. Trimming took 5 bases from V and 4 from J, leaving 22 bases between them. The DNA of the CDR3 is TGTGCCAGCAGTCCACTGGGGGGTTCCCATCTAGCAGATACGCAGTATTTT. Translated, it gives CASSPLGGSHLADTQYF.

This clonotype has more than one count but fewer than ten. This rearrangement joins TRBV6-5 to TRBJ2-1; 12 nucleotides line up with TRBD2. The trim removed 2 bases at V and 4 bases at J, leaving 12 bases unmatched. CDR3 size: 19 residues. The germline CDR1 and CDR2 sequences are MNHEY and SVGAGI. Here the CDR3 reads CASSYRIALAGGLYNEQFF. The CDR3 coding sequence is TGTGCCAGCAGTTACCGGATAGCGCTAGCGGGAGGGCTTTACAATGAGCAGTTCTTC.

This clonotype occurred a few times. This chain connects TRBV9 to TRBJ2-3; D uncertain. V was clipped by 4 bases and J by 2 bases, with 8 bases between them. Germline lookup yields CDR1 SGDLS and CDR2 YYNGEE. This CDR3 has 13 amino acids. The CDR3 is CASSMIHTDTQYF. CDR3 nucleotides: TGTGCCAGCAGCATGATACACACAGATACGCAGTATTTT. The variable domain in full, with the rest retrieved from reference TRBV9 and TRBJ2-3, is DSGVTQTPKHLITATGQRVTLRCSPRSGDLSVYWYQQSLDQGLQFLIQYYNGEERAKGNILERFSAQQFPDLHSELNLSSLELGDSALYFCASSMIHTDTQYFGPGTRLTVL.

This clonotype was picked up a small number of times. The CDR3 DNA follows: TGTGCCAGCAGTTTGGTGACAGGGAGTGAGACCCAGTACTTC. The encoded protein is CASSLVTGSETQYF. The rearrangement links TRBV12-3 or TRBV12-4 to TRBJ2-5; 7 bases fit TRBD1. The CDR3 length is 14 residues. The V and J ends lost 3 bases and 5 bases, in that order; junction bases with no gene match: 6.

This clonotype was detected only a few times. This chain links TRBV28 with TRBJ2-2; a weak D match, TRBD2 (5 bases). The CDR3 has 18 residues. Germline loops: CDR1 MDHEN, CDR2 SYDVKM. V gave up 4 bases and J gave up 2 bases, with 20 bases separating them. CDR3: CASSSRAGHWYNTGELFF. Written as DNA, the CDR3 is TGTGCCAGCAGTTCAAGGGCGGGCCACTGGTATAACACCGGGGAGCTGTTTTTT.

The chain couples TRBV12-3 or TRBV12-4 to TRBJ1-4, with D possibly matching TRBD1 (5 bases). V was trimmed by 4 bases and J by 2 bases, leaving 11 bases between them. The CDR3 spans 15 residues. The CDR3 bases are TGTGCCAGCAGTTGGGGGGGTACGACTAATGAAAAACTGTTTTTT. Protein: CASSWGGTTNEKLFF.

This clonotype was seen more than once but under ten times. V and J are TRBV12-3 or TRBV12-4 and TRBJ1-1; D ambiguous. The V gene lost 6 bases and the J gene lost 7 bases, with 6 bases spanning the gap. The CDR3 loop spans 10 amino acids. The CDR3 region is CASSPIEAFF. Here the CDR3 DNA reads TGTGCCAGCAGCCCCATTGAAGCTTTCTTT.

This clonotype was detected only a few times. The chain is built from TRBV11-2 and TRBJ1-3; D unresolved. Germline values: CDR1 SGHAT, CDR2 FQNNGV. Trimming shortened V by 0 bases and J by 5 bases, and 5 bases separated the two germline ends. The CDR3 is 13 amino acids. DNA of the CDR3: TGTGCCAGCAGCTTAGATACAAGAAACACCATATATTTT. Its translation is CASSLDTRNTIYF.

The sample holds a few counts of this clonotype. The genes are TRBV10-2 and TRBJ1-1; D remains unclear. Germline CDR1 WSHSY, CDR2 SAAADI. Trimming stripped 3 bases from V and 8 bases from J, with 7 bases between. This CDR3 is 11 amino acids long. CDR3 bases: TGCGCCAGCAGTGAAGAGGTGGAAGCTTTCTTT. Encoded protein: CASSEEVEAFF.

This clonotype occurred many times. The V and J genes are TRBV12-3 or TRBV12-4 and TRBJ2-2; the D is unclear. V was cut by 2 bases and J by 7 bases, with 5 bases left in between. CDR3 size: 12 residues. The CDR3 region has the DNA TGTGCCAGCAGTTTATGGGTCGGGGAGCTGTTTTTT. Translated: CASSLWVGELFF.

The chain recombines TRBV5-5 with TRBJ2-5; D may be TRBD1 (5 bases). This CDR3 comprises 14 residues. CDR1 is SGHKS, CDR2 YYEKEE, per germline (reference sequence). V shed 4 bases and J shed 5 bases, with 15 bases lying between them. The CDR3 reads CASSLYQGEETQYF. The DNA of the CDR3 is TGTGCCAGCAGCCTTTACCAGGGTGAGGAGACCCAGTACTTC.

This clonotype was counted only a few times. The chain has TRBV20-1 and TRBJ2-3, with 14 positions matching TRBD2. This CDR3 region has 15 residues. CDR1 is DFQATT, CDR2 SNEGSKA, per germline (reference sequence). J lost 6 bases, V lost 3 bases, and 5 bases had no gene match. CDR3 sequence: CSARRTSGGPDTQYF. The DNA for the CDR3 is TGCAGTGCTAGGAGGACTAGCGGGGGGCCGGATACGCAGTATTTT.

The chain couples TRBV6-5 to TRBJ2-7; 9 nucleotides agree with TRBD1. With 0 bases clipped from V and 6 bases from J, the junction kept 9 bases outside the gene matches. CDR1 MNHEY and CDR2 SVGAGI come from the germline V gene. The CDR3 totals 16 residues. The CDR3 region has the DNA TGTGCCAGCAGTTACTCCCAGGGACAGGGTTGGGGCGAGCAGTACTTC. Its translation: CASSYSQGQGWGEQYF.

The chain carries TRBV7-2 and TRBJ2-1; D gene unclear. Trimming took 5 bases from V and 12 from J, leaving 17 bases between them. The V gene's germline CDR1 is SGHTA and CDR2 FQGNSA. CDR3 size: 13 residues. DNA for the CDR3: TGTGCCAGCAGCCCCTGGGCCCAGCGAGGGCAGTTCTTC. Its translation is CASSPWAQRGQFF. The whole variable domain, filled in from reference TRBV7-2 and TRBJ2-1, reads GAGVSQSPSNKVTEKGKDVELRCDPISGHTALYWYRQSLGQGLEFLIYFQGNSAPDKSGLPSDRFSAERTGGSVSTLTIQRTQQEDSAVYLCASSPWAQRGQFFGPGTRLTVL.

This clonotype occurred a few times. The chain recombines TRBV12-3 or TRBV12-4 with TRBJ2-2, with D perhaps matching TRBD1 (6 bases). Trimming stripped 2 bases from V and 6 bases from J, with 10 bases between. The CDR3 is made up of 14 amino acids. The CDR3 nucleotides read TGTGCCAGCAGTTTAAGTGGGGGCCCCGGGGAGCTGTTTTTT. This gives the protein CASSLSGGPGELFF.

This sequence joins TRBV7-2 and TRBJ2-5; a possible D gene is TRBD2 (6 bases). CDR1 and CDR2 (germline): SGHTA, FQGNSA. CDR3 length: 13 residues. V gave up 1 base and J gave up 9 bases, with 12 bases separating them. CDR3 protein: CASSLVGREAQYF. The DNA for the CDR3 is TGTGCCAGCAGCTTAGTAGGCAGGGAGGCCCAGTACTTC.

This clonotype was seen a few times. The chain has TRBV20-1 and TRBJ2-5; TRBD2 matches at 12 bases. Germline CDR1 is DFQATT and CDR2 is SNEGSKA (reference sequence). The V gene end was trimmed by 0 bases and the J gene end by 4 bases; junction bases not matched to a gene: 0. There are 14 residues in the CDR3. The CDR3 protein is CSARELAGGETQYF. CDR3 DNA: TGCAGTGCTAGAGAACTAGCGGGGGGAGAGACCCAGTACTTC.